The TCR beta chain under discussion was sequenced for a study of T cells in localized non-small cell lung cancer. Clones were sequenced by immunoSEQ multiplex PCR, and TCRdb holds only the in-frame ones, with some missing. The sample comprises about 72,000 clones, about 83% of which are singletons, and about 13% rests with the top ten. This clone was detected a few times. The germline V gene encodes CDR1 LNHDA and CDR2 SQIVND (reference sequence). The CDR3 is made up of 12 amino acids. V was cut by 9 bases and J by 0 bases, with 7 bases left in between. V and J are TRBV19 and TRBJ2-3; D perhaps matches TRBD1 (6 bases). The sample was peripheral blood, taken before any cancer treatment. This receptor was identified in a female donor older than 55 with stage I lung adenocarcinoma. CDR3 residues: CASTGSTDTQYF. The CDR3 region has the DNA TGTGCCAGCACAGGGAGCACAGATACGCAGTATTTT.